This T cell receptor (beta chain) was recovered during a study of T cell responses to AZD1222 COVID-19 vaccine. Here immunoSEQ multiplex PCR was the method, and the copy in TCRdb shows in-frame clones only, minus some. This table holds more than 120,000 clones, approximately 94% found once. Points from the study as a whole: Spike-specific TCR breadth rose after two AZD1222 doses, and depth rose as well.

This CDR3 comprises 16 residues. Trimming removed 1 base from V and 0 bases from J, with 9 bases in between. The germline gives CDR1 LGHDT, CDR2 YNNKEL (reference sequence). This clone is a singleton in its sample. Its antigen is unknown. Sequences were derived from peripheral blood, sampled on day 0 of AZD1222 vaccination. The genes are TRBV3-1 (or the pseudogene TRBV3-2) and TRBJ2-2; D is uncertain. The TCR originated in an adult in good health. This chain's CDR3 is CASSQGKLPNTGELFF. CDR3 nucleotides: TGTGCCAGCAGCCAAGGTAAACTGCCGAACACCGGGGAGCTGTTTTTT.